What follows are 10 T cell receptor beta chains derived from one specimen sequenced in a study of CD8 T cells in cerebrospinal fluid in Alzheimer's disease. TCRdb reanalyzed the 10x single-cell sequencing reads, giving one entry per CDR3 protein sequence and no DNA. Its table records 1,500 to 2,000 distinct CDR3 sequences. Sample: cerebrospinal fluid. These receptors originate from a human donor with mild cognitive impairment.

Judged by frequency, this clonotype is large (0.1 to 1%). The chain recombines TRBV20-1 with TRBJ2-1; the TRBD2 assignment by TCRdb is unverifiable without DNA. Germline V gene sequence: CDR1 DFQATT, CDR2 SNEGSKA (reference sequence). The CDR3 contains 15 residues. CDR3 sequence reads: CSAREPAEPYNEQFF.

The chain is built from TRBV12-3 or TRBV12-4 and TRBJ1-1; TCRdb's assignment of TRBD1 cannot be checked, as there is no DNA. The CDR3 is 13 amino acids. CDR3 region: CASRNREHTEAFF.

By frequency, this clonotype registers medium-sized. CDR3 in amino acids: CASSLPSGTYNEQFF. The rearrangement joins TRBV7-8 to TRBJ2-1; TCRdb's D gene call, TRBD2, goes unchecked for lack of DNA. CDR3 size: 15 residues. CDR1 SGHVS and CDR2 FQNEAQ come from the germline V gene.

This clonotype is deemed medium-sized by its frequency. The chain carries TRBV7-9 and TRBJ2-7. The CDR3 consists of 14 residues. Germline CDR1 reads SEHNR; CDR2 reads FQNEAQ (reference sequence). The CDR3 spells CASSLFDGSYEQYF.

This clonotype registers medium-sized by frequency. The chain combines TRBV7-9 with TRBJ1-6. Germline CDR1 SEHNR, CDR2 FQNEAQ (reference sequence). The CDR3 spans 16 residues. CDR3: CASSLGGSSYNSPLHF.

Its frequency marks this clonotype as large (0.1 to 1%). The genes are TRBV29-1 and TRBJ2-2. This CDR3 is 12 amino acids long. Germline V lookup: CDR1 SQVTM, CDR2 ANQGSEA. CDR3 in amino acids: CSGGLVTGELFF.

According to its frequency, this clonotype is medium-sized. The chain has TRBV20-1 and TRBJ2-5; TCRdb's D call of TRBD2 is untestable without DNA. Germline CDR1 is DFQATT and CDR2 is SNEGSKA (reference sequence). CDR3 length: 11 residues. CDR3 region: CSPSGAETQYF.

This clonotype is classed as medium-sized by frequency. The chain combines TRBV6-2 or TRBV6-3 with TRBJ1-6; there is no DNA to check the TCRdb D call of TRBD1. This CDR3 is built from 14 residues. CDR1 is MNHEY and CDR2 is SVGEGT in the germline V gene. The CDR3 protein is CASSYAAGPWNLHF.

This clonotype is labeled medium-sized based on frequency. The chain joins TRBV29-1 to TRBJ1-3; TCRdb reports TRBD1, a call that lacks DNA to check it against. In germline, CDR1 is SQVTM, CDR2 ANQGSEA. The length of the CDR3 is 11 residues. This CDR3 is CSIGQGADYYF.

V is TRBV11-2 and J is TRBJ2-2; checking the TCRdb D call of TRBD2 is not possible without DNA. Looked up from germline, CDR1 is SGHAT and CDR2 is FQNNGV. CDR3 length: 13 residues. The CDR3 protein is CASSFSSPGELFF. Supplemented by reference TRBV11-2 and TRBJ2-2, the full variable domain reads EAGVAQSPRYKIIEKRQSVAFWCNPISGHATLYWYQQILGQGPKLLIQFQNNGVVDDSQLPKDRFSAERLKGVDSTLKIQPAKLEDSAVYLCASSFSSPGELFFGEGSRLTVL.